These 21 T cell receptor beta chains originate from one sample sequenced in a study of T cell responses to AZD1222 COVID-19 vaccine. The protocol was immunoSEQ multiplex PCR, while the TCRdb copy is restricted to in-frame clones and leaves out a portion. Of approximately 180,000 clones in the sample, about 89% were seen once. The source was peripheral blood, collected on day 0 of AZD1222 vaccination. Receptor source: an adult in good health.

CDR3 sequence: CASSQVRQTNYGYTF. The CDR3 nucleotides read TGCGCCAGCAGCCAAGTTCGACAGACTAACTATGGCTACACCTTC. V usage is TRBV4-1 and J usage is TRBJ1-2; possibly TRBD1 for D (5 bases). The ends were cut back, 1 base at V and 0 bases at J, with 9 bases in the middle. This CDR3 has 15 residues. Germline V lookup: CDR1 MGHRA, CDR2 YSYEKL.

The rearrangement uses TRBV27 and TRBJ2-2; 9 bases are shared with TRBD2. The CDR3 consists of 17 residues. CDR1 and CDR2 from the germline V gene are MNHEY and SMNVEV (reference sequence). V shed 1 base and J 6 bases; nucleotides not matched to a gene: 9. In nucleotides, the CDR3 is TGTGCCAGCAGTTTATGGCTGGTAGCGGGAGTCCCCGGGGAGCTGTTTTTT. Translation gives CASSLWLVAGVPGELFF.

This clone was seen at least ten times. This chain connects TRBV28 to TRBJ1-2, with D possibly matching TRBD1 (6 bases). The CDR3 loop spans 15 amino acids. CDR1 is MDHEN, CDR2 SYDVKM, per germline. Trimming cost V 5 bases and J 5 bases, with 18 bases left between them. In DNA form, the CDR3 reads TGTGCCAGCAGTACCCCCGGGGGCAGCGAATATGGCTACACCTTC. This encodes CASSTPGGSEYGYTF.

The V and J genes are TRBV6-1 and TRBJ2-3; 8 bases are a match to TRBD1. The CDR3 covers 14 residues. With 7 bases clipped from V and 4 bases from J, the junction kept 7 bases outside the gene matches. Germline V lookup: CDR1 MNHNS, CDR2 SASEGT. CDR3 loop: CASTFSGGADTQYF. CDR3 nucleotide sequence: TGTGCCAGCACTTTTTCAGGGGGCGCAGATACGCAGTATTTT.

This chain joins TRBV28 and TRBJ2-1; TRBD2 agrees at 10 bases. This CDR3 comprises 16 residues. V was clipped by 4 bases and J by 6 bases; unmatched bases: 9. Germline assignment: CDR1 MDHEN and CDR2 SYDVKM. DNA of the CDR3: TGTGCCAGCAGTTCCCACGGGCTAGCGGGAGCCAATGAGCAGTTCTTC. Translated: CASSSHGLAGANEQFF.

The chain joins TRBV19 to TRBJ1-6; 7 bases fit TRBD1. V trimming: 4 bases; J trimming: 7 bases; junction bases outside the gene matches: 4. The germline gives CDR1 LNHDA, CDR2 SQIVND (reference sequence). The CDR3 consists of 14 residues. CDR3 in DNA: TGTGCCAGTAGTACGGGACAGCCCAATTCACCCCTCCACTTT. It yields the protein CASSTGQPNSPLHF.

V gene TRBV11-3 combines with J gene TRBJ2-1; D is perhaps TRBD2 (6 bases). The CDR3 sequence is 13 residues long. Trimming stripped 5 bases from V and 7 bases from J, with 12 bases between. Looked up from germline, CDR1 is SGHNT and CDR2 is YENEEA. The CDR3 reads CASSRRDLNEQFF. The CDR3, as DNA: TGTGCCAGCAGCCGGAGGGACCTAAATGAGCAGTTCTTC.

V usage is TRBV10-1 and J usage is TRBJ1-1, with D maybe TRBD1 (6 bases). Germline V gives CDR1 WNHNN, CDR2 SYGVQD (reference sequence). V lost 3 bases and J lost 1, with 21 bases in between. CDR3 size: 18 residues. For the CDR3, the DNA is TGCGCCAGCAGTGAAACCTTAAAAGGGACAAGCTCGAACACTGAAGCTTTCTTT. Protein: CASSETLKGTSSNTEAFF.

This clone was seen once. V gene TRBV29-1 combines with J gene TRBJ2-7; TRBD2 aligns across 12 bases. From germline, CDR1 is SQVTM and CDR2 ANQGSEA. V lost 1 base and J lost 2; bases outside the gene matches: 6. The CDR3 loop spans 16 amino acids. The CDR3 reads CSVEGLAGGPPYEQYF. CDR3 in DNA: TGCAGCGTTGAAGGGCTAGCGGGAGGGCCCCCCTACGAGCAGTACTTC.

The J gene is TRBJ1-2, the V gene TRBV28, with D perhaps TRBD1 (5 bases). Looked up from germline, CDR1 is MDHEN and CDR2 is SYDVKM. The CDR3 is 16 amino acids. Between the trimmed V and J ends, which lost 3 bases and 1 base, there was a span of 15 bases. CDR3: CASSLGGVAFNYGYTF. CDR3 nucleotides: TGTGCCAGCAGTTTGGGGGGAGTCGCTTTTAACTATGGCTACACCTTC.

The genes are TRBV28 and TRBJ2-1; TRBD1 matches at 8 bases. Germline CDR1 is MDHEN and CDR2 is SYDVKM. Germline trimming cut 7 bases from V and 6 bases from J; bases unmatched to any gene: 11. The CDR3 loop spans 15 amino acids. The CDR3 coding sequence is TGTGCCAGCAAATCCGCGGGACAGGTAATCAATGAGCAGTTCTTC. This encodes CASKSAGQVINEQFF.

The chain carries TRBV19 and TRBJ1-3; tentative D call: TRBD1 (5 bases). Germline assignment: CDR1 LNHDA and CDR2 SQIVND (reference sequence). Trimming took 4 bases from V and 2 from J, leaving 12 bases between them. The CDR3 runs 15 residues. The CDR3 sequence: CASSSGHLPGNTIYF. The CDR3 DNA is TGTGCCAGTAGTAGTGGACATCTTCCTGGAAACACCATATATTTT.

The CDR3: CASSTNYGYTF. The CDR3 bases are TGTGCCAGTAGCACGAACTATGGCTACACCTTC. This sequence joins TRBV19 and TRBJ1-2; D not resolved. Germline CDR1 LNHDA, CDR2 SQIVND (reference sequence). Trimming pared 6 bases from V and 2 bases from J, leaving 4 bases between. The CDR3 has 11 residues. Together with reference TRBV19 and TRBJ1-2, the CDR3 gives the full variable domain: DGGITQSPKYLFRKEGQNVTLSCEQNLNHDAMYWYRQDPGQGLRLIYYSQIVNDFQKGDIAEGYSVSREKKESFPLTVTSAQKNPTAFYLCASSTNYGYTFGSGTRLTVV.

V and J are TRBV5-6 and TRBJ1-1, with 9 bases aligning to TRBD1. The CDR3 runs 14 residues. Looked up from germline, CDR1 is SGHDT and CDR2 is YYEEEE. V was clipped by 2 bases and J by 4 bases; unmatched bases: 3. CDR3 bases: TGTGCCAGCAGCTTACGGGACAGGGTCACTGAAGCTTTCTTT. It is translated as CASSLRDRVTEAFF.

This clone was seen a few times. The CDR3 nucleotides are TGTGCCAGCAGCTTTGAGGGGAACACCGGGGAGCTGTTTTTT. It codes for CASSFEGNTGELFF. The chain has TRBV7-3 and TRBJ2-2, with a weak D call TRBD2 (5 bases). The length of the CDR3 is 14 residues. The germline gives CDR1 SGHTA, CDR2 FQGTGA. Deletions cut 3 bases from V and 1 base from J, with 6 bases between. Full variable domain (outside the CDR3, taken from reference TRBV7-3 and TRBJ2-2): GAGVSQTPSNKVTEKGKYVELRCDPISGHTALYWYRQSLGQGPEFLIYFQGTGAADDSGLPNDRFFAVRPEGSVSTLKIQRTERGDSAVYLCASSFEGNTGELFFGEGSRLTVL.

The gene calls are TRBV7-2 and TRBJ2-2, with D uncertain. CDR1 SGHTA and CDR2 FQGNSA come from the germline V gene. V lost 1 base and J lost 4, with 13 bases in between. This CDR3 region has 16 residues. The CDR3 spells CASSLESGLSTGELFF. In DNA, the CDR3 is TGTGCCAGCAGCTTAGAGTCAGGTCTCTCCACCGGGGAGCTGTTTTTT.

In DNA form, the CDR3 reads TGTGCCAGCAGCTTGGGGGCTAGCGGAGGGGGTACTGAGCAGTTCTTC. The encoded protein is CASSLGASGGGTEQFF. The chain joins TRBV5-4 to TRBJ2-1; D is possibly TRBD2 (7 bases). This CDR3 has 16 amino acids. The germline V and J ends were trimmed by 0 bases and 9 bases, with 19 bases remaining between them. The germline CDR1 and CDR2 sequences are SGHNT and YYREEE (reference sequence). Full variable domain (outside the CDR3, taken from reference TRBV5-4 and TRBJ2-1): ETGVTQSPTHLIKTRGQQVTLRCSSQSGHNTVSWYQQALGQGPQFIFQYYREEENGRGNFPPRFSGLQFPNYSSELNVNALELDDSALYLCASSLGASGGGTEQFFGPGTRLTVL.

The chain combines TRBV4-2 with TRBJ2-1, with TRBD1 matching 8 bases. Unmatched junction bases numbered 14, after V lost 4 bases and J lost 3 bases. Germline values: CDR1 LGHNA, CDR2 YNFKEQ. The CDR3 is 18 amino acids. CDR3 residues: CASSLGQGIGEHYNEQFF. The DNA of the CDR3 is TGTGCCAGCAGCCTCGGACAGGGAATAGGGGAACACTACAATGAGCAGTTCTTC.

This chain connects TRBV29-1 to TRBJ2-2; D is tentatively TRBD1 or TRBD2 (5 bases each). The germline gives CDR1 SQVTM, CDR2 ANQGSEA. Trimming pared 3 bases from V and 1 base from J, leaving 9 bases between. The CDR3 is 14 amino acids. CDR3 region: CSVDKRGNTGELFF. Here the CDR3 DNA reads TGCAGCGTTGACAAGAGGGGGAACACCGGGGAGCTGTTTTTT.

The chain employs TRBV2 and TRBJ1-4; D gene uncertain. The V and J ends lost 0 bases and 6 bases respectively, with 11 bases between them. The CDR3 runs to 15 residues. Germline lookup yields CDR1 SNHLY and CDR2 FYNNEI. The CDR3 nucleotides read TGTGCCAGCAGTGAAGCCGGCGGGGTCGATGAAAAACTGTTTTTT. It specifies CASSEAGGVDEKLFF.

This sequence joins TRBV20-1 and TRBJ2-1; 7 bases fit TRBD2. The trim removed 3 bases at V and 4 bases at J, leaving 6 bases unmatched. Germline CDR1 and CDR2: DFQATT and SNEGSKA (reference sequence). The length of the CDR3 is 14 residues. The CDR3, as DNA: TGCAGTGCTAGTGGGCTAGCGGTTTACAATGAGCAGTTCTTC. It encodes CSASGLAVYNEQFF.